This record looks at one T cell receptor beta chain sequence and its context. Its cognate antigen has yet to be identified. This entry is derived from a study of cytomegalovirus exposure and HLA in healthy donors (TCRdb year 2017). For the wider study: In an earlier analysis of approximately 500 of the donors, 250 to 350 Gb of sequence data and 90 million to 120 million unique TCR beta sequences from about 190 million T cells were reported. About 300 gigabases of sequencing data and approximately 84 million unique TCR sequences were included in an early release covering over 600 HLA-typed donors. Of the approximately 400 genotyped donors, 65% to 90% were placed in the genetic ancestry cluster associated with self-reported Caucasian donors. The study was designed to test whether signatures of past pathogen exposure could be identified by cataloging public T cell receptors. The study profiled the T cell repertoires of more than 500 subjects by immunosequencing and related them to cytomegalovirus serostatus. Along with the approximately 650-subject first cohort, a separate validation cohort of around 110 different subjects was used. The study combined high-throughput TCR immunosequencing, statistical association of individual TCRs with disease status, and machine learning to predict cytomegalovirus infection status. In a later analysis, previously published TCR beta repertoires from 666 donors were re-analyzed and high-resolution HLA genotyping was added so that TCR occurrence patterns could be studied. The later analysis used no new phenotypic data to find candidate immune exposures, relying instead on TCR beta sequences and their occurrence across donors. An earlier analysis of around 640 of the donors used high-throughput TCR beta sequencing to judge whether each TCR beta V gene segment behaved as functional or pseudogenic. Donor age, sex, ethnicity and CMV serostatus were compiled alongside the repertoire data. In a later genetic analysis, genome-wide SNP genotypes for about 55% of the roughly 670 donors were used, and that subset was treated as a discovery cohort. Every discovery cohort repertoire had been produced on one sequencing platform. HLA typing covered class I and class II loci at four-digit resolution. Typing coverage differed by locus: A, B, C, DRB1 and DQB1 were typed in roughly 620-630 donors, DQA1 in 500 to 550, DPA1 in 600 to 610, and DPB1 in just under 480. About 5 DR-DQ haplotypes were handled as single units for association and clustering, since linkage in the cohort was strong. Among some 400 genotyped donors of the cohort, an average of approximately 220,000 unique TCR beta nucleotide sequences was sequenced per donor, of which approximately 19% were non-productive. Findings and caveats that apply to the study as a whole: In vitro tests confirmed that a few of the cytomegalovirus-associated TCR beta chains recognize cytomegalovirus antigens. In a later analysis, several top co-occurrence clusters were reported to appear linked to parvovirus B19, influenza, CMV and Epstein-Barr virus. It was suggested by the authors that the approach could potentially be generalized to other disease states and immunological phenotypes. In a later genetic analysis, a missense DCLRE1C variant was associated with V-gene and J-gene trimming of TCR beta chains, and the association was replicated in an independent cohort. The 87-base-pair reads could not distinguish some IMGT-functional V segments, including TRBV6-2 and TRBV6-3, so those segments were excluded. In a later genetic analysis, fewer N-insertions in productive TCRs were reported among donors in an Asian-associated ancestry cluster than the approximately 670-donor mean. In a later analysis, HLA-associated TCR beta chains showed more clonal expansion and lower generation probabilities than non-associated chains that were equally common. Because some donors lacked HLA typing at each locus, the association tests relied only on the typed subset. Linkage disequilibrium might explain the correlated functional status among segregating V segments, but an unknown experimental factor could not be excluded. Assigning TCR associations to individual alleles was difficult when HLA alleles, especially DR and DQ, strongly co-occurred. In this cohort, only TCR beta chains were sequenced, and detectable features were limited by the absence of alpha or paired-chain data. An earlier analysis of approximately 500 of the donors showed that most TCR beta V segments appeared in productive rearrangements either about 87% or about 30% of the time, which broadly matched IMGT annotations. A cluster of highly shared sequence variants was judged likely to represent a technical artifact of the sequencing pipeline. The classifier was reported to diagnose cytomegalovirus status with high specificity and sensitivity in both the original and validation cohorts. Immune exposure information for the cohort was limited to CMV serostatus. A further reported finding was that TCR beta sequences accurately predicted the HLA-A and HLA-B alleles for most subjects in the first cohort. The study gave a list of around 170 TCR beta chains associated with cytomegalovirus. While some public TCRs were present in many individuals, most TCR sequences turned up only very rarely across donors. Because counts were too low, seventeen rarely observed V segments, including chromosome 9 orphons, were excluded from the earlier analysis of several hundred of the donors. In a later analysis, over 15,000 TCR beta sequences were associated with specific HLA alleles at a false discovery rate of 0.05. According to a later analysis, most CMV-associated TCR beta chains appeared to be HLA-restricted, and the HLA associations seemed to be driven largely by CMV exposure. Roughly uniform sequencing depth across donors was assumed in presence/absence analyses, although this assumption may not hold. In a later analysis, TCR association rates were found to vary across HLA loci, with the most associated TCRs seen for DRB1 alleles and the fewest for HLA-C alleles.

The CDR3 starts with the cysteine, ends with the phenylalanine, and has 15 residues. The read is trimmed to its CDR3 DNA, 45 bases read in frame from base 1. Based on the germline V gene, the CDR1 and CDR2 sequences are SGHVS and FQNEAQ. The cohort comprised 670 or so healthy bone marrow donors. Cohort members were all nominally healthy when sampled, although unrecorded immune exposures were likely present. The donor tested CMV seronegative, placing the donor among the 350 to 400 seronegative members of the cohort. A peripheral blood sample was collected from each donor, and TCR beta sequencing was performed on peripheral blood mononuclear cells. Genomic DNA was extracted from the blood cell samples with the Qiagen DNeasy Blood Extraction Kit. Receptor libraries were prepared by the immunoSEQ multiplex PCR assay. The multiplex PCR relied on a mix of 60 forward primers for TCR Vbeta segments and 13 reverse primers for TCR Jbeta segments. The CDR3 region of rearranged TCR beta genes was amplified from genomic DNA by a multiplex PCR assay. Amplified TCR beta libraries were sequenced as 87-base-pair reads on the Illumina HiSeq System. The paper's data handling went like this. A later analysis tallied approximately 87 million unique TCR beta chains across the 666 repertoires, and roughly 11 million of those chains were shared by two or more donors. A nearest-neighbor algorithm error-corrected the raw reads and collapsed the reads into unique sequences, merging closely related sequences to remove PCR and sequencing errors. CDR3 sequences were aligned to IMGT reference sequences to assign V, D and J gene segments. For a sequence to be retained, a match of at least six nucleotides to both a V gene segment and a J gene segment was required. Rearrangements were classified as productive when the CDR3 lacked stop codons and remained in frame with V and J, and all other rearrangements were classified as non-productive. CDR3 was defined according to IMGT convention as the region running from the second conserved V-encoded cysteine to the conserved J-encoded phenylalanine. Sequences without an unambiguous match to a single V gene segment were excluded from the earlier analysis of about 600 of the donors. In an earlier analysis of approximately 500 of the donors, a V segment was called functional when productive rearrangements were above 56.7%, and segregating when the standard deviation between donors exceeded 5%. A statistical classification framework was built for diagnosing cytomegalovirus status from the catalog of TCR beta chain sequences. In a later analysis, V and J genes were assigned by comparing TCR nucleotide sequences against IMGT/GENE-DB human TR gene sequences. Using the TCRdist pipeline, a later analysis assigned CDR3 sequences along with most-parsimonious VDJ recombination scenarios. In a later analysis, each TCR beta chain was defined by its CDR3 amino acid sequence together with its V-gene family, and reads lacking a unique V-gene family were excluded. To address suspected cross-contamination and a sequencing artifact, a later analysis removed under 600 highly shared, low-generation-probability nucleotide sequences. In a later analysis, a clonal expansion index for each public chain was calculated from normalized within-repertoire ranks of inferred template counts. A later analysis computed generation probabilities with a VDJ recombination model fitted to out-of-frame rearrangements, and checked the results against IGoR. In a later analysis, hypergeometric tests were used to score TCR-TCR, TCR-HLA and TCR-CMV co-occurrence, with a repertoire-size bias correction applied to TCR pairs. In a later analysis, false discovery rates were estimated by permuting HLA or CMV assignments 20 times. In a later analysis, co-occurring TCRs were grouped with DBSCAN, and TCRdist sequence similarity was added when clustering was performed within HLA-allele-positive subsets. Repertoires with fewer than 30,000 or more than 120,000 public chains, plus five repertoires with anomalous nucleotide sharing, were excluded from co-occurrence clustering. Not all clones reach the TCRdb copy of this immuneACCESS table, which keeps in-frame sequences only. Checked studies attribute under half of the gap to unresolved V genes and leave the rest unexplained. V and J calls and clone size are as listed in that table; D and trimming were resolved from the DNA. The table of this sample itemizes 100,000 to 150,000 clones. The top ten clones comprise under 2.5% of the sample.

The receptor was isolated from a man aged 40-50 years in good health and CMV-seronegative. The sample was PBMCs. The chain is assembled from TRBV7-8 and TRBJ2-5; 8 of the junction bases match TRBD1. The J call may be in error: the DNA end matches TRBJ2-7 better. The sequenced DNA: TGTGCCAGCGGTTCTAGGCAGGGGGCAAGGCACGAGCAGTACTTC. Its amino acids are CASGSRQGARHEQYF.